Here is one T cell receptor (beta chain) with its context. By how much of the sample it makes up, this clonotype is medium-sized (0.01 to 0.1%). Its target antigen remains unknown. No base quality information exists; no much larger clone differs at one position. The CDR3 contains 15 residues, cysteine and phenylalanine counted. The kept DNA is CDR3 alone, 45 bases in frame from the first base. V is shortened by 3 bases, J by 3 bases, and the region joining them spans 12 bases. The sample belongs to a study of immune reconstitution after stem cell transplant in scleroderma (dated by TCRdb to 2017 to 2019). Libraries came from RT-PCR. Sequencing used an Illumina MiSeq. Starting from the raw public reads, TCRdb applied fastp trimming at Q25, assembled clones with MiXCR and retained in-frame beta chains. Entries are consolidated by CDR3 protein sequence, retaining the most common genes and DNA. The sample records about 3,600 distinct CDR3 sequences, about 6.3% of which are singletons. The ten largest account for roughly 14% of the sample.

The sample here was taken before or after autologous hematopoietic stem cell transplantation (not recorded which). The chain couples TRBV12-3 or TRBV12-4 to TRBJ1-3; possibly the D gene is TRBD1, per 5 matching bases. This TCR was sampled from a female donor with systemic sclerosis. Donor details come from another sample of the same person, matched by shared clones. The CDR3 protein: CASSFFRVLGNTIYF. The nucleotides are TGTGCCAGCAGTTTTTTCAGGGTCCTTGGAAACACCATATATTTT.